These 8 T cell receptor beta chains came from one sample sequenced in a study of blood T cell repertoires in COVID-19. This table comes from immunoSEQ multiplex PCR, and its TCRdb copy is limited to in-frame clones, with some not included. The table lists hundreds of thousands of clones, about 89% of them singletons. Sequenced input: peripheral blood. The receptors originated from a woman under 40 with COVID-19, enrolled during active disease.

This clone was counted a single time. The chain carries TRBV7-9 and TRBJ2-6; D perhaps matches TRBD1 (5 bases). V was clipped by 4 bases and J by 4 bases, with 14 bases between them. Germline V gene data show CDR1 as SEHNR and CDR2 as FQNEAQ (reference sequence). There are 16 residues in the CDR3. CDR3 bases: TGTGCCAGCAGCTCCCCTCAGGGTTACGGGGCCAACGTCCTGACTTTC. This encodes CASSSPQGYGANVLTF.

V is TRBV27 and J is TRBJ1-5, with D possibly matching TRBD1 (6 bases). Looked up from germline, CDR1 is MNHEY and CDR2 is SMNVEV (reference sequence). This CDR3 comprises 11 residues. Trimming took off 8 bases at V and 9 bases at J, with 11 bases between the two ends. The CDR3 spells CASGGWGPQHF. CDR3 DNA sequence: TGTGCCAGCGGGGGCTGGGGGCCCCAGCATTTT.

This clone was detected once. The genes are TRBV14 and TRBJ1-2; no definite D call. The CDR3 sequence is 14 residues long. Per germline, CDR1 SGHDN and CDR2 FVKESK. The V end lost 1 base, the J end lost 2 bases, and 8 bases lay between the germline ends. The DNA for the CDR3 is TGTGCCAGCAGCCAAGTAGGCGGAAACTATGGCTACACCTTC. Translating it yields CASSQVGGNYGYTF.

The genes are TRBV29-1 and TRBJ1-1, with D hard to call. The CDR3 is made up of 11 amino acids. Per germline, CDR1 SQVTM and CDR2 ANQGSEA. The V gene lost 7 bases and the J gene lost 1 base, with 7 bases spanning the gap. DNA of the CDR3: TGCAGCGATTTAGAGAACACTGAAGCTTTCTTT. This codes for CSDLENTEAFF.

This clone was detected only once. The chain combines TRBV20-1 with TRBJ2-1; the D gene is possibly TRBD1 (6 bases). Germline V gives CDR1 DFQATT, CDR2 SNEGSKA (reference sequence). The CDR3 totals 14 residues. Deletions cut 3 bases from V and 3 bases from J, with 12 bases between. The DNA of the CDR3 is TGCAGTGCTAGTTGGCCAGGGGACTACAATGAGCAGTTCTTC. Protein sequence: CSASWPGDYNEQFF.

This chain joins TRBV6-1 and TRBJ1-1; D unresolved. Deletions cut 0 bases from V and 4 bases from J, with 18 bases between. This CDR3 comprises 17 residues. Looked up from germline, CDR1 is MNHNS and CDR2 is SASEGT. The CDR3 here is CASSEAMMGPGSTEAFF. Here the CDR3 DNA reads TGTGCCAGCAGTGAAGCGATGATGGGTCCGGGAAGCACTGAAGCTTTCTTT.

The chain links TRBV2 to TRBJ2-7; 7 nucleotides align to TRBD2. The CDR3 consists of 16 residues. The germline CDR1 and CDR2 sequences are SNHLY and FYNNEI. The V gene end was trimmed by 3 bases and the J gene end by 0 bases; junction bases not matched to a gene: 8. In nucleotides, the CDR3 is TGTGCCAGCAGTGAGATATCGCTAGCGGACTCCTACGAGCAGTACTTC. This encodes CASSEISLADSYEQYF.

V gene TRBV27 combines with J gene TRBJ2-3; D is undetermined. Germline V CDR1 and CDR2: MNHEY, SMNVEV (reference sequence). The CDR3 is 12 residues long. V lost 5 bases, J lost 1 base, and 4 bases lay in between. CDR3 coding DNA: TGTGCCAGCAGTCCCGGCACAGATACGCAGTATTTT. Its protein is CASSPGTDTQYF.